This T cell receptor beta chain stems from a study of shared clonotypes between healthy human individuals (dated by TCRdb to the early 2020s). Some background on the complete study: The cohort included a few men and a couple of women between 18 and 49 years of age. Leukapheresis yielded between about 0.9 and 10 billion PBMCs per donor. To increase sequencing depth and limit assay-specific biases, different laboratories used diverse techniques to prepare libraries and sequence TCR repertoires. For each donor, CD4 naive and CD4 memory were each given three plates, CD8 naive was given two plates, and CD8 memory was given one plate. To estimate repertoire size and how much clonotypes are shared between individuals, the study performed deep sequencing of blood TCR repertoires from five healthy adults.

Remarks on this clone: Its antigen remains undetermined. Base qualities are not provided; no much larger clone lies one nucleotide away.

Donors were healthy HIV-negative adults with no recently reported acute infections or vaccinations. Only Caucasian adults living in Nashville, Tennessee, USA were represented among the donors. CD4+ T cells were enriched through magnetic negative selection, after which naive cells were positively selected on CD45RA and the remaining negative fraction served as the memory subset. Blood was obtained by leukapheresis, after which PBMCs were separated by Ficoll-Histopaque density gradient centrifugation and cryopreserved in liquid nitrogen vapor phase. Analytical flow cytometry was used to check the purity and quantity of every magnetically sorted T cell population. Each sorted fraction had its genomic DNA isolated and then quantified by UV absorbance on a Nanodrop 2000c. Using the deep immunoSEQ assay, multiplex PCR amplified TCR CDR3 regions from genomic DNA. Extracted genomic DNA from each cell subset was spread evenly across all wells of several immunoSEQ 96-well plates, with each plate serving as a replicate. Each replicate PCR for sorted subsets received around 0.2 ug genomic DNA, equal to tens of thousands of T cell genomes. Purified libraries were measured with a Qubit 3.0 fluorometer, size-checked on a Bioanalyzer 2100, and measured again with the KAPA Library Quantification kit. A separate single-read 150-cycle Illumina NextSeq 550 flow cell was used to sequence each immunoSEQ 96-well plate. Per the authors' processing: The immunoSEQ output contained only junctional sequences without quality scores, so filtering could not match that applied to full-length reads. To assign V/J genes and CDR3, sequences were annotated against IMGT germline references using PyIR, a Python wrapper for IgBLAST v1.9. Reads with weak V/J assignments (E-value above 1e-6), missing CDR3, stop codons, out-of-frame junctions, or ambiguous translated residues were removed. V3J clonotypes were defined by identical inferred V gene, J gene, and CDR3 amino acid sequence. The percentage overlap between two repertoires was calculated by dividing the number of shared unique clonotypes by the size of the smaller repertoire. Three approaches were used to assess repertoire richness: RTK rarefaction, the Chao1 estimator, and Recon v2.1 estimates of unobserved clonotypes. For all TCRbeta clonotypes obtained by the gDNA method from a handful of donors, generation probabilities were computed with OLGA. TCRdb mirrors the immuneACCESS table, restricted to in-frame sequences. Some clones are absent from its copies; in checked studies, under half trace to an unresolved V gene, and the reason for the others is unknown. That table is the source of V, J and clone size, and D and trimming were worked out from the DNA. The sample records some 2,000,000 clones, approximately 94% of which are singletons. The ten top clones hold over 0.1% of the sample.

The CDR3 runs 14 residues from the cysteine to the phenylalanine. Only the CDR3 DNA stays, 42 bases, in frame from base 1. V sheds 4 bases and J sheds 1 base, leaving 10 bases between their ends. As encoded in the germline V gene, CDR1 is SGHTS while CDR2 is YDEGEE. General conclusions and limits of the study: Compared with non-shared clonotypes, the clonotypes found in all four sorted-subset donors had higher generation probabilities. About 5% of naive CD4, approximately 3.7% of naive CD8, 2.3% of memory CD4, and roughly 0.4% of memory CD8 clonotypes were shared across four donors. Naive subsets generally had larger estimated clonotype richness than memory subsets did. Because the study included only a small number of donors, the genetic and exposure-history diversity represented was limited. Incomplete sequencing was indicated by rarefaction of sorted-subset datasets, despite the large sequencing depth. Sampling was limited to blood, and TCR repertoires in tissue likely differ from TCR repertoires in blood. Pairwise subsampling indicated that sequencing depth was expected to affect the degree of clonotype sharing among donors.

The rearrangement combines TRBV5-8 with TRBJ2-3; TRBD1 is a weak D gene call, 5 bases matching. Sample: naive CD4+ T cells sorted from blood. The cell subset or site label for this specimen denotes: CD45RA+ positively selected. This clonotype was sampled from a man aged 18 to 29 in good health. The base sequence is TGTGCCAGCAGCCGCGACAGTGGCACAGATACGCAGTATTTT. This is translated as CASSRDSGTDTQYF.